This TCR beta chain came from a study of T cell responses to AZD1222 COVID-19 vaccine. Study outcomes and limitations: Recipients of two AZD1222 doses showed rising Spike-specific TCR breadth and depth. Repertoire sampling happened only post peak T cell response. In a largely white British group with more females than males, clonal diversity was possibly underestimated.

After removal of 5 bases from V and 4 bases from J, the junction contained 7 bases not matched to a gene. Germline V CDR1 and CDR2: MNHNY, SVGAGI (reference sequence). CDR3 size: 14 residues. To note about this clone: The target antigen is unknown.

The table came from immunoSEQ multiplex PCR; TCRdb's copy has only in-frame clones and leaves some out. Of 100,000 to 120,000 clones in the sample, 88% were seen once. The sequence derives from an adult in good health. Material: peripheral blood, obtained on day 0 of AZD1222 vaccination. V gene TRBV6-6 combines with J gene TRBJ1-2; 7 bases line up with TRBD1. CDR3 DNA: TGTGCCAGCAGTGCCGGACAGGCGCTCTATGGCTACACCTTC. Protein: CASSAGQALYGYTF.